This T cell receptor (beta chain) comes out of a study of blood T cell repertoires in COVID-19. The overall study: Both acute and convalescent COVID-19 samples were obtained from the United States, Italy and Spain. The analysed material was cDNA or gDNA that came from T cells, B-cell-depleted T cells, or PBMCs.

As originally analysed: Amplified reference gene primers provided the basis for estimating nucleated cell counts. Here immunoSEQ multiplex PCR was the method, and the copy in TCRdb shows in-frame clones only, minus some. V and J calls and clone size are those listed in that table; D and trimming were worked out from the DNA. This sample carries about 130,000 clones, roughly 90% of them seen once, and the ten largest clones take around 4.2%. Followed over time, Seattle patients had been enrolled while infection was active. Trimming took 5 bases from V and 8 from J; bases not matched to a gene: 6. The CDR3 consists of 13 residues. Germline V gene data show CDR1 as MNHEY and CDR2 as SVGAGI.

The sample comprised peripheral blood. The rearrangement uses TRBV6-5 and TRBJ1-1, with 9 bases identical to TRBD1. The clonotype was recovered from a man in his fifties or sixties with COVID-19, enrolled during active disease. CDR3 DNA sequence: TGTGCCAGCAGTACCGACAGGGGGATCGAAGCTTTCTTT. It translates to CASSTDRGIEAFF.